This is a list of T cell receptor beta chains from one sample in a study of blood T cell repertoires in COVID-19. This table comes from immunoSEQ multiplex PCR, and its TCRdb copy is limited to in-frame clones, with some not included. The data show some 510,000 clones, approximately 90% seen once. Specimen: PBMCs or T cells enriched from blood (not recorded which). The receptors stem from a woman aged 40 to 49 who had recovered from COVID-19. Each CDR3 is given without its conserved first and last residue. Each record gives: V gene, J gene, CDR3 protein.

>TRBV6-6|TRBJ1-3
ASSPSRQSGNTIY
>TRBV4-2|TRBJ1-1
ASSRPGQNTEAF
>TRBV24-1|TRBJ2-1
ATSDLPGESSSYNEQF
>TRBV27|TRBJ1-2
ASSPGGFYGYT
>TRBV9|TRBJ2-3
ASSYREISTDTQY
>TRBV4-2|TRBJ2-6
ASSQYSSGANVLT
>TRBV12-5|TRBJ2-5
ASGTGTGSGETQY
>TRBV2|TRBJ2-1
ALRRASSYNEQF
>TRBV29-1|TRBJ1-4
SVGAGGSNEKLF
>TRBV4-3|TRBJ1-1
ASSQVGDLNTEAF
>TRBV18|TRBJ1-4
ASSLPGTGSTTNEKLF
>TRBV7-2|TRBJ2-7
ASSLVGPSGISSYEQY
>TRBV6-5|TRBJ1-5
ATKTGGAGQPQH
>TRBV27|TRBJ1-5
ASQTETGSGQPQH
>TRBV15|TRBJ1-5
ATGRRDSNQPQH
>TRBV10-3|TRBJ2-7
AISAASGGSYEQY
>TRBV6-5|TRBJ1-1
ASSYSGGRAYEAF
>TRBV24-1|TRBJ2-1
ATSDSDLVNEQF
>TRBV20-1|TRBJ1-2
SASSRQGLTTPT
>TRBV11-3|TRBJ1-1
ASNLGVGTEAF
>TRBV15|TRBJ2-3
ATSFPGSGTDTQY
>TRBV27|TRBJ2-7
ASSLTGAPYEQY
>TRBV21-1|TRBJ1-1
ASCAQGDGWDTEAF
>TRBV10-2|TRBJ1-6
ASSDPQGSSYNSPLH
>TRBV9|TRBJ2-3
ASSHPSGRSTDTQY
>TRBV7-2|TRBJ2-7
ASSFVAVSSYEQY
>TRBV30|TRBJ2-7
AWSEDTIYTLAERTYEQY
>TRBV4-3|TRBJ1-2
ASSQRPSGDSGGYT
>TRBV19|TRBJ2-2
ASSIRFSGRGTGELF
>TRBV6-5|TRBJ2-1
ASSYSRDYNEQF
>TRBV12-5|TRBJ2-1
ASGGGLAAYNEQF
>TRBV29-1|TRBJ1-1
SVRTGRNTEAF
>TRBV30|TRBJ2-7
AWSSTSGPYEQY
>TRBV5-8|TRBJ2-3
ASSLGTASTDTQY
>TRBV5-6|TRBJ1-6
ASSESNRGIYNSPLH
>TRBV30|TRBJ1-1
AWKGENTEAF
>TRBV7-9|TRBJ1-2
ASSSGTGVLFGGYT